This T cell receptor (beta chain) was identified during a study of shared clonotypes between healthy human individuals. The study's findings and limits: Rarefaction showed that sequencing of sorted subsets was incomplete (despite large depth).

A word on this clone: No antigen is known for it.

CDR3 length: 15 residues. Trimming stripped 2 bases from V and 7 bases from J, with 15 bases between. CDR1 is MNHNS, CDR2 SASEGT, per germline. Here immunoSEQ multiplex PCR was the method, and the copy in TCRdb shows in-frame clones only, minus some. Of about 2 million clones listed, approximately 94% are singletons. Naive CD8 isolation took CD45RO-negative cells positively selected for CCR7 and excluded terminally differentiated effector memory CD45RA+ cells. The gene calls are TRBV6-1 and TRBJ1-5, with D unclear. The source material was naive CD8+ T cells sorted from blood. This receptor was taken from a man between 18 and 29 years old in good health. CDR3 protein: CASSETPGVGQPQHF. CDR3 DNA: TGTGCCAGCAGTGAAACCCCTGGGGTAGGGCAGCCCCAGCATTTT.